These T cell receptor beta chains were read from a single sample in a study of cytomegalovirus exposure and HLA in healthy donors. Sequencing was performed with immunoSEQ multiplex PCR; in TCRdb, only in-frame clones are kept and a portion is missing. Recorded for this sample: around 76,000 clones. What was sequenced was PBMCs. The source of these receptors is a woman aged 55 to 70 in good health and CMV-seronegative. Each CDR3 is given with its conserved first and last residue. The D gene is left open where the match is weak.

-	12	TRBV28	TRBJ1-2	CASSPADYGYTF	TGTGCCAGCAGCCCGGCGGACTATGGCTACACCTTC
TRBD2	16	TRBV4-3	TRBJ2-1	CASSQEVTSGTREQFF	TGCGCCAGCAGCCAAGAGGTAACTAGCGGGACAAGGGAGCAGTTCTTC
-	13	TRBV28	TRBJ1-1	CASSLYRRTEAFF	TGTGCCAGCAGCCTCTACAGGCGCACTGAAGCTTTCTTT
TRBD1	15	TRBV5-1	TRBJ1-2	CASSSTGDRFYGYTF	TGCGCCAGCAGCTCAACCGGGGACAGATTCTATGGCTACACCTTC
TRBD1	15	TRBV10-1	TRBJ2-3	CASSDGQAYTDTQYF	TGCGCCAGCAGTGATGGACAGGCCTACACAGATACGCAGTATTTT
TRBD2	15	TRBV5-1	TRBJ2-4	CASSLDGTKRPIQYF	TGCGCCAGCAGCTTGGATGGGACTAAGAGACCCATTCAGTACTTC
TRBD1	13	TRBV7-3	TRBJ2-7	CASSTGTGDEQYF	TGTGCCAGCAGTACCGGGACAGGCGACGAGCAGTACTTC
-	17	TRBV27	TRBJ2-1	CASSWGHRLWFDNEQFF	TGTGCCAGCAGTTGGGGCCATAGGCTGTGGTTTGACAATGAGCAGTTCTTC
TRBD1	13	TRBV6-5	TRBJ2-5	CASSQGQGGEQYF	TGTGCCAGCAGCCAGGGACAGGGGGGTGAGCAGTACTTC
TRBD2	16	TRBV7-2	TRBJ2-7	CASSLAASGSSYEQYF	TGTGCCAGCAGCTTGGCGGCTAGCGGGAGCTCCTACGAGCAGTACTTC
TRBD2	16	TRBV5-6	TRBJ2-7	CASRPRAGGATYEQYF	TGTGCCAGCAGACCCAGAGCGGGAGGCGCCACCTACGAGCAGTACTTC
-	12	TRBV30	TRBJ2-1	CAWSQGNNEQFF	TGTGCCTGGAGCCAGGGCAACAATGAGCAGTTCTTC
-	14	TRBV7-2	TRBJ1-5	CASSLDRYNQPQHF	TGTGCCAGCAGCTTAGACAGATACAATCAGCCCCAGCATTTT
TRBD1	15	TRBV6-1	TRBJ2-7	CASSEGGGAFYEQYF	TGTGCCAGCAGTGAAGGAGGGGGCGCGTTCTACGAGCAGTACTTC
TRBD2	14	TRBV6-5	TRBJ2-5	CASRTGLAGETQYF	TGTGCCAGCAGGACGGGACTAGCAGGAGAGACCCAGTACTTC
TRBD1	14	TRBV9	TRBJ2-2	CASSARQGAGELFF	TGTGCCAGCAGCGCGAGACAGGGCGCCGGGGAGCTGTTTTTT